The 30 T cell receptor beta chains below all came from one sample that was sequenced in a study of blood T cell repertoires in COVID-19. Sequencing was performed with immunoSEQ multiplex PCR; in TCRdb, only in-frame clones are kept and a portion is missing. Here the sample spans about 350,000 clones, roughly nine tenths being singletons. The sample was PBMCs or T cells enriched from blood (not recorded which). The receptors shown here come from a young woman who had recovered from COVID-19.

V usage is TRBV5-4 and J usage is TRBJ2-1; 9 nucleotides align to TRBD1. J lost 0 bases, V lost 4 bases, and 8 bases had no gene match. From germline, CDR1 is SGHNT and CDR2 YYREEE (reference sequence). This CDR3 spans 17 amino acids. The CDR3 reads CASSPTGTGRSYNEQFF. The CDR3 DNA is TGTGCCAGCAGCCCAACCGGGACAGGGCGCTCCTACAATGAGCAGTTCTTC.

The V call is TRBV4-1, the J call TRBJ1-6; 7 nucleotides line up with TRBD1. Germline loops: CDR1 MGHRA, CDR2 YSYEKL. The CDR3 contains 16 residues. With V trimmed by 6 bases and J by 7 bases, 12 bases remained unmatched. The CDR3 sequence: CASRTTWTGGNSPLHF. The CDR3 DNA sequence: TGCGCCAGCAGGACAACCTGGACAGGAGGCAATTCACCCCTCCACTTT.

CDR3 sequence reads: CASSTQGAGETQYF. CDR3 in DNA: TGTGCCAGTAGTACACAGGGGGCCGGGGAGACCCAGTACTTC. V is TRBV19 and J is TRBJ2-5; TRBD1 agrees at 9 bases. V shed 4 bases and J 5 bases; nucleotides not matched to a gene: 5. The CDR3 is 14 amino acids. Per the germline V gene, CDR1 is LNHDA and CDR2 is SQIVND (reference sequence).

This clone has more than one count but fewer than ten. The rearrangement links TRBV14 to TRBJ1-1; D gene uncertain. The CDR3 consists of 13 residues. The germline V gene has CDR1 SGHDN and CDR2 FVKESK. V was clipped by 1 base and J by 5 bases, with 8 bases between them. CDR3 nucleotides: TGTGCCAGCAGCCAAGTGTGGGAGACTGAAGCTTTCTTT. It yields the protein CASSQVWETEAFF.

The rearrangement links TRBV5-1 to TRBJ1-3, with unresolved D. Germline lookup yields CDR1 SGHRS and CDR2 YFSETQ. Trimming removed 3 bases from V and 4 bases from J, with 14 bases in between. The CDR3 runs 15 residues. This CDR3 reads CASSSRTGDGNTIYF. Written as DNA, the CDR3 is TGCGCCAGCAGCTCGCGGACGGGAGACGGAAACACCATATATTTT.

The chain carries TRBV5-1 and TRBJ1-4; 7 bases are a match to TRBD1. This CDR3 has 14 residues. The V segment lost 3 bases and the J segment 12 bases; nucleotides outside the gene matches: 11. Germline-derived CDR1 and CDR2 are SGHRS and YFSETQ. CDR3 sequence (DNA): TGCGCCAGCAGCTCACAGGGGCCCCCATCGGAACTGTTTTTT. Residues: CASSSQGPPSELFF. The full variable domain, its missing parts supplied by reference TRBV5-1 and TRBJ1-4, is KAGVTQTPRYLIKTRGQQVTLSCSPISGHRSVSWYQQTPGQGLQFLFEYFSETQRNKGNFPGRFSGRQFSNSRSEMNVSTLELGDSALYLCASSSQGPPSELFFGSGTQLSVL.

V and J are TRBV3-1 (or the pseudogene TRBV3-2) and TRBJ2-7, with D maybe TRBD2 (6 bases). The CDR3 sequence is 19 residues long. Trimming removed 1 base at V and 0 bases at J, with 22 bases between. In germline, CDR1 is LGHDT, CDR2 YNNKEL (reference sequence). This CDR3 reads CASSQGGVEAVRSSYEQYF. The CDR3 DNA is TGTGCCAGCAGCCAAGGGGGGGTCGAAGCGGTGAGGAGCTCCTACGAGCAGTACTTC.

The DNA for the CDR3 is TGTGCCAGCAGTGATTTGAAAGGGGGTGGTCAGCCCCAGCATTTT. This codes for CASSDLKGGGQPQHF. This chain connects TRBV6-1 to TRBJ1-5, with D tentatively TRBD1 (6 bases). CDR3 length: 15 residues. CDR1 and CDR2 from the germline V gene are MNHNS and SASEGT. Deletions cut 3 bases from V and 6 bases from J, with 15 bases between.

The chain links TRBV4-1 to TRBJ1-6; D remains ambiguous. The V and J ends lost 0 bases and 13 bases respectively, with 10 bases between them. The CDR3 loop spans 13 amino acids. Germline V CDR1 and CDR2: MGHRA, YSYEKL. The chain's CDR3 is CASSQDPMEPLHF. CDR3 in DNA: TGCGCCAGCAGCCAAGATCCAATGGAGCCCCTCCACTTT.

The chain uses TRBV28 and TRBJ1-6, with a tentative D call TRBD1 (5 bases). The CDR3 covers 14 residues. The ends were cut back, 4 bases at V and 12 bases at J, with 16 bases in the middle. Per germline, CDR1 MDHEN and CDR2 SYDVKM. The CDR3 bases are TGTGCCAGCAGTTCCTCAGGGACGGAGGGACCCCTCCACTTT. The encoded protein is CASSSSGTEGPLHF.

This clone is a singleton in its sample. V gene TRBV28 combines with J gene TRBJ1-1; 9 nucleotides line up with TRBD1. The CDR3 length is 14 residues. Trimming cost V 5 bases and J 7 bases; bases outside gene matches: 8. Germline-derived CDR1 and CDR2 are MDHEN and SYDVKM. The CDR3 bases are TGTGCCAGCAGTACCAGACAGGGGGGAATTGAAGCTTTCTTT. Translated, it gives CASSTRQGGIEAFF.

The CDR3 DNA is TGTGCCAGCAGTTTAAACCAGGCAAGTGAAGCTTTCTTT. Translating gives CASSLNQASEAFF. V gene TRBV12-3 or TRBV12-4 combines with J gene TRBJ1-1; D not certain. Deletions cut 2 bases from V and 7 bases from J, with 11 bases between. CDR3 length equals 13 residues.

This chain connects TRBV4-1 to TRBJ1-1, with 9 bases that match TRBD1. The CDR3 loop spans 15 amino acids. Germline loops: CDR1 MGHRA, CDR2 YSYEKL. The ends lost 4 bases at V and 0 bases at J; junction bases unmatched: 3. Here the CDR3 reads CASSPGQGMNTEAFF. The CDR3 DNA is TGCGCCAGCAGCCCAGGACAGGGGATGAACACTGAAGCTTTCTTT.

The chain combines TRBV11-2 with TRBJ2-7, with D possibly being TRBD1 (5 bases). Germline V gene sequence: CDR1 SGHAT, CDR2 FQNNGV. V lost 5 bases and J lost 3, with 17 bases in between. The CDR3 has 15 amino acids. This CDR3 reads CASSPEFGQGYEQYF. CDR3 coding DNA: TGTGCCAGCAGCCCAGAGTTCGGACAAGGCTACGAGCAGTACTTC.

This rearrangement joins TRBV5-4 to TRBJ1-6; perhaps TRBD1 as D (5 bases). The CDR3 extends over 14 amino acids. Trimming cost V 0 bases and J 8 bases, with 9 bases left between them. Per germline, CDR1 SGHNT and CDR2 YYREEE (reference sequence). CDR3 loop: CASSLDRMDSPLHF. The CDR3 nucleotides read TGTGCCAGCAGCTTGGACAGGATGGATTCACCCCTCCACTTT.

V is TRBV29-1 and J is TRBJ2-1; 9 bases match TRBD2. The CDR3 length is 14 residues. The V gene's germline CDR1 is SQVTM and CDR2 ANQGSEA. J lost 7 bases, V lost 4 bases, and 8 bases had no gene match. The CDR3, as DNA: TGCAGCGTTGGGATAGCGGGAGCTTGGAATGAGCAGTTCTTC. It translates to CSVGIAGAWNEQFF.

This clone was seen just once. The gene calls are TRBV12-2 and TRBJ1-5. TRBV12-2 represents a pseudogene. The CDR3 sequence is 15 residues long. The CDR3 spells CASRTRTSSNQPQHF. In nucleotides, the CDR3 is TGTGCAAGTCGCACTAGGACCAGTAGCAATCAGCCCCAGCATTTT.

CDR3 amino acids: CASITSPGTLKGLGGYTF. CDR3 coding DNA: TGTGCCAGCATAACTTCGCCCGGGACATTGAAAGGCTTGGGTGGCTACACCTTC. The V call is TRBV5-4, the J call TRBJ1-2; perhaps TRBD1 as D (6 bases). Germline CDR1 is SGHNT and CDR2 is YYREEE (reference sequence). Trimming cost V 6 bases and J 7 bases, with 31 bases left between them. CDR3 length: 18 residues.

V usage is TRBV9 and J usage is TRBJ1-2, with 9 bases that match TRBD1. Germline CDR1 SGDLS, CDR2 YYNGEE. The CDR3 consists of 16 residues. V was clipped by 3 bases and J by 8 bases; unmatched bases: 14. The chain's CDR3 is CASSAPGQGMVGGYTF. The CDR3 DNA follows: TGTGCCAGCAGCGCCCCGGGACAGGGTATGGTTGGCGGCTACACCTTC.

This sequence joins TRBV7-2 and TRBJ2-1; 15 positions match TRBD2. This CDR3 has 16 amino acids. Germline lookup yields CDR1 SGHTA and CDR2 FQGNSA. Germline trimming cut 3 bases from V and 6 bases from J; bases unmatched to any gene: 3. CDR3 coding DNA: TGTGCCAGCAGCTTCTCGGGACTAGCGGGAGGCAATGAGCAGTTCTTC. Amino acid sequence: CASSFSGLAGGNEQFF.

Points on this clone: The same CDR3 is also encoded by other DNA sequences in this sample. The chain combines TRBV6-1 with TRBJ2-7, with a possible D match to TRBD1 (5 bases). V shed 2 bases and J shed 0 bases, with 8 bases lying between them. The CDR3 has 14 amino acids. CDR1 MNHNS and CDR2 SASEGT come from the germline V gene. The CDR3 loop is CASSEQGSSYEQYF. The DNA for the CDR3 is TGTGCCAGCAGTGAACAGGGTAGCTCCTACGAGCAGTACTTC.

The chain employs TRBV5-1 and TRBJ1-2; D unresolved. V dropped 2 bases and J dropped 4 bases, with 12 bases sitting between them. The CDR3 has 14 residues. Germline assignment: CDR1 SGHRS and CDR2 YFSETQ. The CDR3 is CASSFSGSSYGYTF. The CDR3 DNA reads TGCGCCAGCAGCTTCTCCGGGTCTAGCTATGGCTACACCTTC.

The CDR3 region has the DNA TGTGCCAGCAGCTTAACGGGACAGGGGAAGGGAAACACCATATATTTT. As protein: CASSLTGQGKGNTIYF. The J gene is TRBJ1-3, the V gene TRBV7-3; 10 bases line up with TRBD1. The germline gives CDR1 SGHTA, CDR2 FQGTGA. The CDR3 consists of 16 residues. The V gene end was trimmed by 0 bases and the J gene end by 4 bases; junction bases not matched to a gene: 3.

The rearrangement joins TRBV7-9 to TRBJ2-5; TRBD2 agrees at 7 bases. Germline trimming cut 5 bases from V and 1 base from J; bases unmatched to any gene: 10. CDR3 length equals 16 residues. Germline V CDR1 and CDR2: SEHNR, FQNEAQ (reference sequence). The CDR3 sequence is CASSRTGAGAQETQYF. DNA of the CDR3: TGTGCCAGCAGCCGCACCGGGGCGGGAGCCCAAGAGACCCAGTACTTC. Full variable domain (missing parts from reference TRBV7-9 and TRBJ2-5): DTGVSQNPRHKITKRGQNVTFRCDPISEHNRLYWYRQTLGQGPEFLTYFQNEAQLEKSRLLSDRFSAERPKGSFSTLEIQRTEQGDSAMYLCASSRTGAGAQETQYFGPGTRLLVL.

This sequence joins TRBV7-9 and TRBJ2-2; D remains ambiguous. Looked up from germline, CDR1 is SEHNR and CDR2 is FQNEAQ (reference sequence). Between the trimmed V and J ends, which lost 5 bases and 1 base, there was a span of 5 bases. The CDR3 loop spans 13 amino acids. In DNA, the CDR3 is TGTGCCAGCAGCCCATTGAACACCGGGGAGCTGTTTTTT. Protein product: CASSPLNTGELFF.

This clone appeared once. The genes are TRBV6-5 and TRBJ2-7; perhaps TRBD1 as D (5 bases). The CDR3 has 13 amino acids. V was cut by 6 bases and J by 5 bases, with 14 bases left in between. The germline V gene encodes CDR1 MNHEY and CDR2 SVGAGI. The CDR3 protein is CASRETAIHEQYF. In DNA form, the CDR3 reads TGTGCCAGCAGGGAGACAGCTATACACGAGCAGTACTTC.

This clone has more than one count but fewer than ten. The J gene is TRBJ2-1, the V gene TRBV9; D remains ambiguous. Trimming left V 1 base short and J 9 bases short, with 17 bases between. Germline V CDR1 and CDR2: SGDLS, YYNGEE. CDR3 size: 15 residues. CDR3 protein: CASSVSSLRSGEQFF. CDR3 coding DNA: TGTGCCAGCAGCGTAAGTAGCCTGAGGTCGGGTGAGCAGTTCTTC. Full variable domain (outside the CDR3, taken from reference TRBV9 and TRBJ2-1): DSGVTQTPKHLITATGQRVTLRCSPRSGDLSVYWYQQSLDQGLQFLIQYYNGEERAKGNILERFSAQQFPDLHSELNLSSLELGDSALYFCASSVSSLRSGEQFFGPGTRLTVL.

V and J are TRBV5-1 and TRBJ1-1, with D possibly being TRBD1 (6 bases). Germline CDR1 and CDR2: SGHRS and YFSETQ. This CDR3 has 15 residues. V lost 4 bases to trimming and J lost 6 bases, with 19 bases between them. As DNA, the CDR3 is TGCGCCAGCAGCATACTAACAGGGTTTCGGGCTGAAGCTTTCTTT. As protein: CASSILTGFRAEAFF.

The chain is built from TRBV7-2 and TRBJ1-3; D gene ambiguous. The germline gives CDR1 SGHTA, CDR2 FQGNSA. The germline V and J ends were trimmed by 11 bases and 1 base, with 9 bases remaining between them. The CDR3 is made up of 12 amino acids. The CDR3 DNA sequence: TGTGCCGCCAGATTATCTGGAAACACCATATATTTT. Residues: CAARLSGNTIYF.

The chain combines TRBV5-4 with TRBJ2-5; a possible D gene is TRBD2 (5 bases). The CDR3 extends over 16 amino acids. V lost 5 bases and J 4 bases, leaving 21 bases between the germline ends. The germline V gene encodes CDR1 SGHNT and CDR2 YYREEE (reference sequence). This CDR3 reads CASSSPRAGGGETQYF. CDR3 in DNA: TGTGCCAGCAGTTCCCCTAGGGCAGGAGGCGGAGAGACCCAGTACTTC. The entire variable domain, with the rest obtained from reference TRBV5-4 and TRBJ2-5, is as follows: ETGVTQSPTHLIKTRGQQVTLRCSSQSGHNTVSWYQQALGQGPQFIFQYYREEENGRGNFPPRFSGLQFPNYSSELNVNALELDDSALYLCASSSPRAGGGETQYFGPGTRLLVL.